A single T cell receptor (beta chain) is shown here with its context. Seattle patient enrollment occurred during active infection, with longitudinal follow-up thereafter. The data derive from a study of blood T cell repertoires in COVID-19. At the level of the study: In each case, the material was cDNA or gDNA derived from T cells, B-cell-depleted T cells, or PBMCs.

Libraries were prepared by immunoSEQ multiplex PCR; TCRdb keeps only in-frame clonotypes and omits some of them. The sample yields around 140,000 clones, about 89% seen once. The CDR3 totals 13 residues. Trimming stripped 5 bases from V and 8 bases from J, with 13 bases between. In germline, CDR1 is SGHRS, CDR2 YFSETQ. Sequenced sample: peripheral blood. J is TRBJ1-4 and V is TRBV5-1; D is uncertain. The clonotype comes from a woman in her 70s with COVID-19, enrolled during active disease. The CDR3 sequence is CASSSGFGEKLFF. The CDR3 nucleotides read TGCGCCAGCAGTTCGGGGTTCGGGGAAAAACTGTTTTTT.